A single sample gave rise to the 23 T cell receptor beta chains below, sequenced in a study of regulatory T cells in long-lasting Graves disease. Time point in this sample: newly diagnosed GD, antithyroid drugs for less than 3 months. Following extraction of RNA from PBMCs, that RNA was used to make the TCR library. Sequencing libraries for TCR beta were prepared with iRepertoire HTBI primers and Arm-PCR of CDR3 regions. TCRdb itself ran the multiplex PCR reads through MiXCR, one entry per CDR3 protein. The sample includes 550,000 to 650,000 distinct CDR3 sequences, roughly 16% of them seen just once. These data also formed part of another study, on T cells in Graves' hyperthyroidism and ophthalmopathy.

The input for sequencing was peripheral blood mononuclear cells (PBMCs), taken at new diagnosis, from a patient treated with antithyroid drugs. These receptors were taken from a young man with Graves disease.

This clonotype was recorded a few times. The V and J genes are TRBV27 and TRBJ2-7, with D maybe TRBD1 (8 bases). Germline V gene data show CDR1 as MNHEY and CDR2 as SMNVEV (reference sequence). Trimming cost V 6 bases and J 9 bases, with 15 bases left between them. The CDR3 has 12 residues. DNA for the CDR3: TGTGCCAGCAGCCCGACAGGGGAGGGGCAGTACTTC. This codes for CASSPTGEGQYF.

The chain is built from TRBV4-1 and TRBJ2-7; 7 bases are shared with TRBD1. With V trimmed by 0 bases and J by 6 bases, 8 bases remained unmatched. Germline loops: CDR1 MGHRA, CDR2 YSYEKL. This CDR3 has 15 amino acids. The chain's CDR3 is CASSQDEQGLGEQYF. As DNA, the CDR3 is TGCGCCAGCAGCCAAGATGAACAGGGGTTGGGCGAGCAGTACTTC.

This clonotype has at least ten counts. The chain has TRBV12-3 or TRBV12-4 and TRBJ1-6; TRBD1 is a possible D gene (5 bases). This CDR3 contains 15 residues. Trimming left V 3 bases short and J 2 bases short, with 8 bases between. CDR3 sequence reads: CASSFRQTYNSPLHF. DNA for the CDR3: TGTGCCAGCAGTTTTCGACAGACCTATAATTCACCCCTCCACTTT.

The gene calls are TRBV18 and TRBJ2-5; the D gene could be TRBD1 or TRBD2 (6 bases each). The V gene lost 2 bases and the J gene lost 1 base, with 11 bases spanning the gap. CDR1 is KGHSH, CDR2 LQKENI, per germline. CDR3 length equals 15 residues. The CDR3 bases are TGTGCCAGCTCACCAGTGGGGGGCTCCCAAGAGACCCAGTACTTC. This sequence encodes CASSPVGGSQETQYF.

The chain is built from TRBV18 and TRBJ2-3; no clear D. The CDR3 loop spans 17 amino acids. Between the trimmed V and J ends, which lost 2 bases and 10 bases, there was a span of 25 bases. CDR1 is KGHSH, CDR2 LQKENI, per germline. CDR3 sequence (DNA): TGTGCCAGCTCACCAATCTCGGCATTAGGCACAGATACGTCGCAGTATTTT. This translates into CASSPISALGTDTSQYF.

This clonotype showed up many times. The chain combines TRBV5-1 with TRBJ2-6; no reliable D call. The V end was cut by 0 bases, the J end by 4 bases, with 8 bases between. The CDR3 is 15 amino acids. The germline CDR1 and CDR2 sequences are SGHRS and YFSETQ. In DNA form, the CDR3 reads TGCGCCAGCAGCTTGGCGCTGGGGGGGGCCAACGTCCTGACTTTC. This translates into CASSLALGGANVLTF.

This clonotype was picked up a small number of times. The rearrangement joins TRBV27 to TRBJ1-6, with a possible D match to TRBD1 (5 bases). In germline, CDR1 is MNHEY, CDR2 SMNVEV (reference sequence). The CDR3 length is 16 residues. V gave up 1 base and J gave up 8 bases, with 15 bases separating them. The CDR3 nucleotides are TGTGCCAGCAGTTTATGGGGTGGGGGGTCGGATTCACCCCTCCACTTT. It is translated as CASSLWGGGSDSPLHF.

Only a few counts were recorded for this clonotype. The gene calls are TRBV6-1 and TRBJ1-2; perhaps TRBD1 as D (6 bases). V was shortened by 1 base and J by 5 bases, with 17 bases between the two germline ends. There are 16 residues in the CDR3. Germline V CDR1 and CDR2: MNHNS, SASEGT. The CDR3 sequence: CASSEGMRGWRYGYTF. DNA of the CDR3: TGTGCCAGCAGTGAAGGAATGAGGGGGTGGAGGTATGGCTACACCTTC.

This rearrangement joins TRBV29-1 to TRBJ1-4; 10 nucleotides agree with TRBD1. The CDR3 length is 13 residues. Unmatched junction bases numbered 4, after V lost 7 bases and J lost 5 bases. Germline V gives CDR1 SQVTM, CDR2 ANQGSEA. CDR3 amino acids: CSGGQGGNEKLFF. The CDR3 coding sequence is TGCAGCGGCGGACAGGGGGGAAATGAAAAACTGTTTTTT.

This clonotype was seen more than once but under ten times. The chain combines TRBV30 with TRBJ2-7, with no clear D. Looked up from germline, CDR1 is GTSNPN and CDR2 is SVGIG (reference sequence). Trimming pared 4 bases from V and 6 bases from J, leaving 10 bases between. The CDR3 runs to 11 residues. The CDR3 nucleotides are TGTGCCTGGATAATTCGAGGCGAGCAGTACTTC. Amino acids: CAWIIRGEQYF.

As for this clonotype: A read error is possible here, since a much larger clone lies one base away. The V call is TRBV28, the J call TRBJ2-1, with D unresolved. The CDR3 is 15 amino acids. CDR1 is MDHEN and CDR2 is SYDVKM in the germline V gene. The CDR3 nucleotides are TGTGCCAGCAGCCTCAGCCGAATACCCTACAATGAGCAGTCCTTC. Protein sequence: CASSLSRIPYNEQSF.

In this sample, this clonotype turned up many times. This rearrangement joins TRBV12-3 or TRBV12-4 to TRBJ2-7; 8 bases map to TRBD1. This CDR3 is built from 14 residues. Losses at the gene ends were 5 bases for V and 3 bases for J; bases not matched to a gene: 6. CDR3 region: CASSPHRGVYEQYF. The CDR3 DNA is TGTGCCAGCAGTCCCCACAGGGGGGTCTACGAGCAGTACTTC.

The chain combines TRBV12-3 or TRBV12-4 with TRBJ2-1; 9 bases match TRBD2. CDR3 size: 15 residues. Unmatched junction bases numbered 8, after V lost 6 bases and J lost 5 bases. The CDR3 region is CASRKPGLAHNEQFF. The CDR3 coding sequence is TGTGCCAGCAGAAAACCGGGACTAGCTCACAATGAGCAGTTCTTC.

This clonotype showed up just a few times. The chain employs TRBV4-1 and TRBJ2-2; D not certain. Germline CDR1 reads MGHRA; CDR2 reads YSYEKL. The CDR3 consists of 14 residues. V lost 2 bases and J 6 bases, leaving 10 bases between the germline ends. The CDR3 loop reads CASSQPGSPGELFF. The CDR3 nucleotides read TGCGCCAGCAGCCAACCCGGTTCCCCCGGGGAGCTGTTTTTT.

This clonotype was detected ten times or more. CDR3 region: CSVPVSGTDTQYF. CDR3 in DNA: TGCAGTGTCCCTGTTAGCGGCACAGATACGCAGTATTTT. J is TRBJ2-3 and V is TRBV20-1, with a weak D call TRBD2 (5 bases). Deletions cut 7 bases from V and 1 base from J, with 12 bases between. This CDR3 region has 13 residues. Germline assignment: CDR1 DFQATT and CDR2 SNEGSKA (reference sequence).

Only a few counts were recorded for this clonotype. The chain carries TRBV3-1 and TRBJ2-2; 10 bases line up with TRBD2. The germline gives CDR1 LGHDT, CDR2 YNNKEL (reference sequence). V lost 4 bases, J lost 4 bases, and 3 bases stayed unmatched. The CDR3 runs to 15 residues. CDR3 amino acids: CASSLGLATTGELFF. As DNA, the CDR3 is TGTGCCAGCAGCCTGGGACTAGCGACCACCGGGGAGCTGTTTTTT.

This clonotype was observed a few times. This rearrangement joins TRBV20-1 to TRBJ2-7; perhaps TRBD1 as D (6 bases). Germline loops: CDR1 DFQATT, CDR2 SNEGSKA (reference sequence). The CDR3 contains 15 residues. The V end was cut by 1 base, the J end by 1 base, with 14 bases between. The CDR3: CSARGTETISYEQYF. The CDR3 DNA is TGCAGTGCTAGAGGGACAGAAACAATTTCCTACGAGCAGTACTTC.

This clonotype was detected many times. This sequence joins TRBV7-9 and TRBJ2-1; 8 bases agree with TRBD2. The CDR3 covers 16 residues. V lost 6 bases and J lost 2; bases outside the gene matches: 9. CDR1 is SEHNR and CDR2 is FQNEAQ in the germline V gene (reference sequence). The CDR3 DNA is TGTGCCAGCAGACCTAAGCCGGGACTAGCCTACAATGAGCAGTTCTTC. Its protein is CASRPKPGLAYNEQFF.

This clonotype has a count of ten or more. The chain carries TRBV20-1 and TRBJ2-7; the D gene is possibly TRBD2 (7 bases). Germline V gives CDR1 DFQATT, CDR2 SNEGSKA (reference sequence). The CDR3 consists of 14 residues. Trimming took off 6 bases at V and 1 base at J, with 16 bases between the two ends. The CDR3 loop reads CSARGEGGSYEQYF. The CDR3 DNA is TGCAGTGCGCGAGGGGAGGGGGGGTCCTACGAGCAGTACTTC.

This clonotype has just a few counts. The chain employs TRBV18 and TRBJ2-7, with 11 bases identical to TRBD2. The CDR3 has 17 amino acids. Per germline, CDR1 KGHSH and CDR2 LQKENI. V lost 5 bases to trimming and J lost 3 bases; unmatched junction nucleotides: 12. CDR3 coding DNA: TGTGCCAGCTCATTATCCGGGGGACTAGCGGAGGACTACGAGCAGTACTTC. Amino acids: CASSLSGGLAEDYEQYF.

This clonotype has more than one count but fewer than ten. V gene TRBV2 combines with J gene TRBJ2-7, with TRBD2 matching over 8 bases. Germline V gene sequence: CDR1 SNHLY, CDR2 FYNNEI. Trimming took 11 bases from V and 6 from J; bases not matched to a gene: 12. The CDR3 is 13 amino acids. The CDR3 DNA reads as TGTGCCGGCCACGGGACTAGTTCCCTCGAGCAGTACTTC. Translating it yields CAGHGTSSLEQYF.

This clonotype was detected ten times or more. V is TRBV15 and J is TRBJ2-1, with TRBD2 identical over 8 bases. Germline loops: CDR1 LNHNV, CDR2 YYDKDF (reference sequence). After removal of 11 bases from V and 0 bases from J, the junction contained 15 bases not matched to a gene. This CDR3 has 17 residues. CDR3: CAVPRGLGSRSYNEQFF. The CDR3 nucleotides are TGTGCCGTTCCCCGGGGACTAGGGTCCCGCTCCTACAATGAGCAGTTCTTC.

This clonotype was counted many times. This chain joins TRBV20-1 and TRBJ2-7; the D gene is possibly TRBD2 (6 bases). CDR3 length equals 14 residues. In germline, CDR1 is DFQATT, CDR2 SNEGSKA (reference sequence). V lost 8 bases and J 3 bases, leaving 20 bases between the germline ends. The CDR3 sequence: CSTINAGTVYEQYF. CDR3 nucleotide sequence: TGCAGTACCATCAACGCCGGGACTGTCTACGAGCAGTACTTC.